This record covers a single TCR beta chain. The CDR3 has 16 residues. Germline V CDR1 and CDR2: MNHEY, SMNVEV (reference sequence). The V end was cut by 3 bases, the J end by 4 bases, with 16 bases between. These data come from a study of a mutant IDH1 vaccine in newly diagnosed glioma. Time point specified: baseline, week 1 (first vaccination visit). Indicated treatment: pre-vaccination baseline after standard-of-care therapy. This table comes from immunoSEQ multiplex PCR, and its TCRdb copy is limited to in-frame clones, with some not included. The repertoire holds approximately 67,000 clones, with around 88% as singletons.

The chain carries TRBV27 and TRBJ1-5; D not resolved. Here the sequenced sample was peripheral blood mononuclear cells (PBMCs), taken from a glioma patient treated with radiotherapy, temozolomide or both. This TCR derives from a woman younger than 30 with glioma. Some clones in this sample may be carry-over from other donors' samples. The CDR3 nucleotides are TGTGCCAGCAGTTTGCGCAACGGCGCGGTGAATCAGCCCCAGCATTTT. It yields the protein CASSLRNGAVNQPQHF.